This TCR beta chain originates from a study of blood T cell repertoires in COVID-19. Study at large: PBMCs, B-cell-depleted T cells, or T cells were the source of the cDNA or gDNA that made up the material.

Sequencing used immunoSEQ multiplex PCR; TCRdb keeps in-frame clones, though not all of them. Here the sample spans over 110,000 clones, around three quarters being singletons. The CDR3 has 14 residues. The J segment lost 2 bases and the V segment lost 4 bases, leaving 4 bases of the junction unmatched. The germline CDR1 and CDR2 sequences are MGHRA and YSYEKL. The TCR was taken from a man in his sixties with acute or convalescent COVID-19. The sample taken for sequencing was peripheral blood. The V and J genes are TRBV4-1 and TRBJ1-1; the match to TRBD1 covers 7 bases. DNA for the CDR3: TGCGCCAGCAGCCCATGGGACAGTAACACTGAAGCTTTCTTT. Protein sequence: CASSPWDSNTEAFF.